The clone carrying this T cell receptor (beta chain) has just a few counts. This entry comes from a study of blood T cell repertoires in COVID-19. Study as a whole: PBMCs, B-cell-depleted T cells, or T cells were the source of the cDNA or gDNA that made up the material.

V was pared by 4 bases and J by 4 bases, with 6 bases of the junction left unmatched. Germline V gene lookup returns CDR1 SGHRS and CDR2 YFSETQ. The CDR3 runs to 14 residues. Sequenced by immunoSEQ multiplex PCR; TCRdb stores in-frame clones only, minus some. The sample includes about 530,000 clones, 85% to 90% of them seen just once. While infection was still active, Seattle patients were enrolled and then followed longitudinally. The sample taken for sequencing was peripheral blood. The chain carries TRBV5-1 and TRBJ1-2, with 8 nucleotides matching TRBD1. This receptor was identified in a woman aged 45-65 years with COVID-19, enrolled during active disease. For the CDR3, the DNA is TGCGCCAGCAGCGGTGACAGGGGACCCTATGGCTACACCTTC. Protein sequence: CASSGDRGPYGYTF.